The sequence of this T cell receptor beta chain was determined in a study of chemoradiotherapy in HPV16-positive cancers. This table comes from immunoSEQ multiplex PCR, and its TCRdb copy is limited to in-frame clones, with some not included. The data hold more than 8,500 clones, with about 90% observed a single time. Over chemoradiotherapy, repertoires were sampled more than once. Germline CDR1 is SGDLS and CDR2 is YYNGEE. CDR3 length: 15 residues. Trimming stripped 0 bases from V and 8 bases from J, with 15 bases between. Overall study results and limits: HPV-specific T cells were functionally defined from only a couple of HPV16-positive patients. For HPV16-positive patients, expanding HPV-responsive T cells associated with longer recurrence-free survival. Candidate HPV-specific clones and E7-related TCR motifs grew in tumor during treatment.

This clone was observed a few times. Its antigen remains unidentified. Here the sequenced sample was blood, taken from a patient who underwent chemoradiotherapy. This rearrangement joins TRBV9 to TRBJ2-1; no clear D gene. This sequence originates from a human donor with HPV-associated anogenital cancer. This chain's CDR3 is CASSVATAVSDEQFF. CDR3 bases: TGTGCCAGCAGCGTAGCTACTGCGGTATCCGATGAGCAGTTCTTC.